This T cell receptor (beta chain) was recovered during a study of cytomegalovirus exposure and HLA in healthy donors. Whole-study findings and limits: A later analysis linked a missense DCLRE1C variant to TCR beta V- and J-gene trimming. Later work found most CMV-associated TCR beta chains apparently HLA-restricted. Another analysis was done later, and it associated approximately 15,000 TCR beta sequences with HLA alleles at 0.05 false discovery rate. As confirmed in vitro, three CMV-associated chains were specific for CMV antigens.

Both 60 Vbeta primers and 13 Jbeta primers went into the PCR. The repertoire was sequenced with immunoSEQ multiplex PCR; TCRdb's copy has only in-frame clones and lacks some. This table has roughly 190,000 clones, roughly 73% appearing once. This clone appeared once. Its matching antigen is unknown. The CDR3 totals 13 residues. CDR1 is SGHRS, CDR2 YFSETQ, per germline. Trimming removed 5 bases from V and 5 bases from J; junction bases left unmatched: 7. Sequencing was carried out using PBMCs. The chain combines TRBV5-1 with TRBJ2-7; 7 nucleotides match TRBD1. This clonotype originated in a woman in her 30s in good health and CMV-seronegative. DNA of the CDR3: TGCGCCAGCAGTAGGACAGGTTTCGACGAGCAGTACTTC. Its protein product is CASSRTGFDEQYF.